These 6 T cell receptor beta chains were all obtained from the same sample, sequenced in a study of T cells after yellow fever vaccination. TCRdb re-called the 5' RACE reads through MiXCR, storing one row per CDR3 protein. In the table there are about 74,000 distinct CDR3 sequences, approximately 7% of which are singletons. Sequencing was performed on CD8+ T cells sorted from PBMCs, taken 5 to 6 days after the first yellow fever vaccination. The receptors come from a man aged 18 to 35 who received the YFV17D yellow fever vaccine.

This chain joins TRBV24-1 and TRBJ2-1; TRBD2 aligns across 8 bases. CDR1 and CDR2 from the germline V gene are KGHDR and SFDVKD. Unmatched junction bases numbered 7, after V lost 1 base and J lost 6 bases. This CDR3 has 16 amino acids. The CDR3: CATSDFRAGESNEQFF. CDR3 DNA: TGTGCCACCAGTGATTTCAGAGCGGGGGAAAGCAATGAGCAGTTCTTC.

This clonotype was picked up many times. The chain is built from TRBV6-5 and TRBJ1-2; D is uncertain. The germline V gene has CDR1 MNHEY and CDR2 SVGAGI. V shed 0 bases and J shed 4 bases, with 6 bases lying between them. This CDR3 is built from 13 residues. The CDR3 nucleotides read TGTGCCAGCAGTTACTCGAAGCTCTATGGCTACACCTTC. Translation: CASSYSKLYGYTF.

This clonotype was observed a handful of times. The rearrangement links TRBV4-1 to TRBJ1-5; a weak D match, TRBD1 (6 bases). Trimming stripped 1 base from V and 2 bases from J, with 12 bases between. The germline V gene has CDR1 MGHRA and CDR2 YSYEKL. The CDR3 sequence is 16 residues long. In DNA form, the CDR3 reads TGCGCCAGCAGCCAAGCGTGGGGGCAGGGCAATCAGCCCCAGCATTTT. This translates into CASSQAWGQGNQPQHF.

This clonotype was counted only a few times. The chain carries TRBV7-3 and TRBJ2-7; possibly TRBD1 or TRBD2 for D (5 bases each). V was trimmed by 8 bases and J by 3 bases, leaving 17 bases between them. The CDR3 runs to 14 residues. Germline loops: CDR1 SGHTA, CDR2 FQGTGA. CDR3 DNA: TGTGCCAGCTCACGGGGTGGGGCAGGCTACGAGCAGTACTTC. Its protein is CASSRGGAGYEQYF.

The gene calls are TRBV6-2 or TRBV6-3 and TRBJ2-5, with D maybe TRBD2 (5 bases). Germline values: CDR1 MNHEY, CDR2 SVGEGT. V lost 0 bases and J 3 bases, leaving 11 bases between the germline ends. The CDR3 covers 15 residues. The CDR3 loop reads CASSYSRAAKETQYF. CDR3 DNA sequence: TGTGCCAGCAGTTACTCGAGGGCAGCGAAAGAGACCCAGTACTTC.

This clonotype appeared many times. V usage is TRBV10-3 and J usage is TRBJ2-6, with 7 nucleotides matching TRBD1. The J segment lost 0 bases and the V segment lost 6 bases, leaving 5 bases of the junction unmatched. Germline CDR1 reads ENHRY; CDR2 reads SYGVKD. This CDR3 contains 16 residues. In DNA, the CDR3 is TGTGCCATCAGGACAGGGTCAAGCTCTGGGGCCAACGTCCTGACTTTC. This gives the protein CAIRTGSSSGANVLTF.